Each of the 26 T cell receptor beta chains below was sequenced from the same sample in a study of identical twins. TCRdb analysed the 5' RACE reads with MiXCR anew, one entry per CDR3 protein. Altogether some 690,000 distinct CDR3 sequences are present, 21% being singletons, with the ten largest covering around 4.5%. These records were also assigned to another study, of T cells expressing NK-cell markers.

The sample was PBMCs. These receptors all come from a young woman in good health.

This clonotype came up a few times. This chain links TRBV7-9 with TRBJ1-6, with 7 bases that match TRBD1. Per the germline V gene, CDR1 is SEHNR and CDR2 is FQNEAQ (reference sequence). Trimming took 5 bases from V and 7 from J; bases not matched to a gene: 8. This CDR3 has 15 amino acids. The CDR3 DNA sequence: TGTGCCAGCAGCGCCCGACAGGGTCCGAATTCACCCCTCCACTTT. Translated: CASSARQGPNSPLHF.

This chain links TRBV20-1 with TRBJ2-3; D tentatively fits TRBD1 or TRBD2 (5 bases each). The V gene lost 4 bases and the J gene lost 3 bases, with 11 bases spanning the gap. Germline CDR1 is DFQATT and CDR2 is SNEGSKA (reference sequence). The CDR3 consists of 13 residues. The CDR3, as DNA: TGCAGTGCTATTTTGGGGACGACAGATACGCAGTATTTT. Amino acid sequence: CSAILGTTDTQYF.

This CDR3 reads CASSLARGFGVGAFF. The DNA for the CDR3 is TGTGCCAGCAGTTTAGCGCGGGGATTCGGAGTCGGAGCTTTCTTT. The V and J genes are TRBV12-3 or TRBV12-4 and TRBJ1-1, with no clear D. The CDR3 length is 15 residues. V gave up 0 bases and J gave up 10 bases, with 18 bases separating them.

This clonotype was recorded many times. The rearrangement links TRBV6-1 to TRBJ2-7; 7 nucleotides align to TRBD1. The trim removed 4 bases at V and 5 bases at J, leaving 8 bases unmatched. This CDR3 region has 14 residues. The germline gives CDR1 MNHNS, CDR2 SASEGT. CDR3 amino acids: CASSAFTTGDEQYF. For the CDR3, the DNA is TGTGCCAGCAGTGCGTTCACCACAGGGGACGAGCAGTACTTC.

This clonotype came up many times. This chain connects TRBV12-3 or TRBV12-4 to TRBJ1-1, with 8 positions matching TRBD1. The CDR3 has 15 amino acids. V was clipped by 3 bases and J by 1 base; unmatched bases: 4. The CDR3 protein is CASSLTTGGNTEAFF. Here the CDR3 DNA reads TGTGCCAGCAGTTTGACAACAGGGGGGAACACTGAAGCTTTCTTT.

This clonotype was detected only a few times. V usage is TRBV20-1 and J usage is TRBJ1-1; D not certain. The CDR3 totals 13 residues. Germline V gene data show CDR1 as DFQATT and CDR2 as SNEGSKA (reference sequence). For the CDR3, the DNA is TGCAGCCCACTTGGGCAGTCTTACACTGAAGCTTTCTTT. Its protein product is CSPLGQSYTEAFF.

CDR3 region: CSARLWGGETQYF. CDR3 in DNA: TGCAGTGCTAGATTGTGGGGAGGGGAGACCCAGTACTTC. The chain is built from TRBV20-1 and TRBJ2-5; 7 positions agree with TRBD2. This CDR3 contains 13 residues. Per germline, CDR1 DFQATT and CDR2 SNEGSKA (reference sequence). V dropped 2 bases and J dropped 5; count of bases not matched to a gene: 5.

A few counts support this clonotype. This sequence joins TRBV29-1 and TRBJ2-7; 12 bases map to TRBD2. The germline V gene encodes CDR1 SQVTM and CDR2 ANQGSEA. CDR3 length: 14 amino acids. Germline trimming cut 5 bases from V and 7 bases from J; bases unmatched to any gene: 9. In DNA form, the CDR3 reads TGCAGCGTTACTAGCGGGAGGTTTTCGGGGGAGCAGTACTTC. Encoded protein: CSVTSGRFSGEQYF.

CDR3 loop: CSVPGGGMGWQPQHF. The CDR3 DNA reads as TGCAGTGTCCCCGGGGGGGGTATGGGTTGGCAGCCCCAGCATTTT. The gene calls are TRBV20-1 and TRBJ1-5, with a tentative D call TRBD1 (5 bases). Trimming removed 7 bases from V and 7 bases from J, with 23 bases in between. The CDR3 is 15 residues long. Germline V gene data show CDR1 as DFQATT and CDR2 as SNEGSKA (reference sequence).

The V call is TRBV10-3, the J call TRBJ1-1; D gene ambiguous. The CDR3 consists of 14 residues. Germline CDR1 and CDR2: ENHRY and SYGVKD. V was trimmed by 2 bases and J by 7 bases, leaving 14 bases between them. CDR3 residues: CAISEETGPHEAFF. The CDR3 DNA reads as TGTGCCATCAGTGAGGAAACCGGTCCCCATGAAGCTTTCTTT.

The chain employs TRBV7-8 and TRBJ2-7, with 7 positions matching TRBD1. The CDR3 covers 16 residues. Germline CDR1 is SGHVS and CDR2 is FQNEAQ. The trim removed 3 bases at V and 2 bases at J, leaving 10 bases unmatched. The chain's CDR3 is CASSFSDDRDPYEQYF. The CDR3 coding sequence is TGTGCCAGCAGCTTTTCGGACGACAGGGACCCCTACGAGCAGTACTTC.

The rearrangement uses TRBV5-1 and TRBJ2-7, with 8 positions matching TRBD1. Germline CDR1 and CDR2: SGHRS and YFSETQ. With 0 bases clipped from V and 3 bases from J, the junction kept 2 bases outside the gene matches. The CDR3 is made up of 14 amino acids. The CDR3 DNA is TGCGCCAGCAGCTTGGAGACAGGGGACTACGAGCAGTACTTC. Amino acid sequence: CASSLETGDYEQYF.

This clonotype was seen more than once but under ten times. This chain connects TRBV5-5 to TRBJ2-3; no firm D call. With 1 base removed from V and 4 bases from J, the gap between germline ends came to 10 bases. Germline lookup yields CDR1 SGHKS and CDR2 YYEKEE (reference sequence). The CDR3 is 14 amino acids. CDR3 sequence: CASSLSPDPDTQYF. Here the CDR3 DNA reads TGTGCCAGCAGCTTGTCGCCAGATCCAGATACGCAGTATTTT.

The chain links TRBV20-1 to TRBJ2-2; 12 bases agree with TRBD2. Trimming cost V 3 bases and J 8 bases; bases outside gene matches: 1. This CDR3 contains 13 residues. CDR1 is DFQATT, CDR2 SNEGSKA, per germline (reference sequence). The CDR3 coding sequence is TGCAGTGCTAGGACTAGCGGGAGAGGGGAGCTGTTTTTT. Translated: CSARTSGRGELFF.

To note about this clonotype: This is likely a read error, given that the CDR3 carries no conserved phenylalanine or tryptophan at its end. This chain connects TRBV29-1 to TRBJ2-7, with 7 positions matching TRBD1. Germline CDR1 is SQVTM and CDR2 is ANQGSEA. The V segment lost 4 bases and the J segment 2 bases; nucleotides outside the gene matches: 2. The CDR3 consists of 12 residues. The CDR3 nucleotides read TGCAGCGTTGTAGGGGGCGCCTACGAGCAGTACTCC. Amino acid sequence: CSVVGGAYEQYS.

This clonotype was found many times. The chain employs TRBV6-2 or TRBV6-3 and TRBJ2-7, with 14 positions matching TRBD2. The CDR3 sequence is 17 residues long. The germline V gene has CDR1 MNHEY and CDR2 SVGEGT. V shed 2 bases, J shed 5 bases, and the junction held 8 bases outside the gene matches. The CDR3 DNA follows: TGTGCCAGCAGTTACGGGGGACTAGCGGGAGCCACCAACGAGCAGTACTTC. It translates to CASSYGGLAGATNEQYF.

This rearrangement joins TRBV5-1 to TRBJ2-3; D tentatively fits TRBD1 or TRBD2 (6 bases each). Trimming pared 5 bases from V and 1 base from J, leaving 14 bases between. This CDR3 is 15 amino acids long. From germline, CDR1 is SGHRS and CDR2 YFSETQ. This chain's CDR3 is CASRIKGGGTDTQYF. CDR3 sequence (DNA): TGCGCCAGCAGGATAAAGGGGGGCGGCACAGATACGCAGTATTTT.

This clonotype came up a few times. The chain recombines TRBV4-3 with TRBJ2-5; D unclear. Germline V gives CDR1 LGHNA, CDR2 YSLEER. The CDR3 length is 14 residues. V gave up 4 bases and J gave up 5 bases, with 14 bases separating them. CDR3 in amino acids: CASSLQPSRETQYF. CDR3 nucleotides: TGCGCCAGCAGCCTGCAACCGTCGAGGGAGACCCAGTACTTC.

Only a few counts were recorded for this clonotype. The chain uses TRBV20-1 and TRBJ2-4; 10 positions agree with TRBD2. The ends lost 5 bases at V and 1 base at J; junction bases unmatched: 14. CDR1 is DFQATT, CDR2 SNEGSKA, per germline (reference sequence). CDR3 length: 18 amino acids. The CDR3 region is CSADRTSGGPPAKNIQYF. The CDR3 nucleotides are TGCAGTGCTGACCGGACTAGCGGAGGACCCCCTGCCAAAAACATTCAGTACTTC.

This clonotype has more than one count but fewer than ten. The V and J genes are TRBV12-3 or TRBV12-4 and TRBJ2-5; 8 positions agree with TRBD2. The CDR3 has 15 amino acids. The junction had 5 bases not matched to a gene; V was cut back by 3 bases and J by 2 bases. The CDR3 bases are TGTGCCAGCAGTTTGTTTAGCGGGGTACAAGAGACCCAGTACTTC. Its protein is CASSLFSGVQETQYF.

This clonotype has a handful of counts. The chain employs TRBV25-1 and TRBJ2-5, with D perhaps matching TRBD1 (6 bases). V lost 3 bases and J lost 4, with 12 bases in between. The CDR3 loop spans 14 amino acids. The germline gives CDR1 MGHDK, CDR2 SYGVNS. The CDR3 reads CASSDRTVGETQYF. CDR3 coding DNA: TGTGCCAGCAGTGACCGGACAGTAGGAGAGACCCAGTACTTC. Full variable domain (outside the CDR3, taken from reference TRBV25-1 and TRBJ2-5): EADIYQTPRYLVIGTGKKITLECSQTMGHDKMYWYQQDPGMELHLIHYSYGVNSTEKGDLSSESTVSRIRTEHFPLTLESARPSHTSQYLCASSDRTVGETQYFGPGTRLLVL.

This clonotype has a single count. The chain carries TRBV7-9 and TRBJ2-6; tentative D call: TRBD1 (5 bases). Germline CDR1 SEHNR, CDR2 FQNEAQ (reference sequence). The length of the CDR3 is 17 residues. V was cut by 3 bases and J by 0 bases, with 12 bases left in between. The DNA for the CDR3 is TGTGCCAGCAGCTTTTTGGCAGGGCCCTCTGGGGCCAACGTCCTGACTTTC. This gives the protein CASSFLAGPSGANVLTF. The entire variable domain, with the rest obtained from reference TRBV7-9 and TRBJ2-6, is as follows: DTGVSQNPRHKITKRGQNVTFRCDPISEHNRLYWYRQTLGQGPEFLTYFQNEAQLEKSRLLSDRFSAERPKGSFSTLEIQRTEQGDSAMYLCASSFLAGPSGANVLTFGAGSRLTVL.

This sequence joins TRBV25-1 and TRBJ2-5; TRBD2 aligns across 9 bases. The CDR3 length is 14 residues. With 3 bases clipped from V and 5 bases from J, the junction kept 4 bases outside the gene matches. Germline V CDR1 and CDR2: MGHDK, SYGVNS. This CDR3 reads CASSERLAGETQYF. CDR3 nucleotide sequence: TGTGCCAGCAGTGAGAGGCTAGCGGGGGAGACCCAGTACTTC.

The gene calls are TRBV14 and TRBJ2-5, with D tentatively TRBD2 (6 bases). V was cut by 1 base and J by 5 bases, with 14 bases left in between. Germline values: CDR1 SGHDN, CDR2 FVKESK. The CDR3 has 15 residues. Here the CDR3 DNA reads TGTGCCAGCAGCCAAGGGGAAAGTCGGGGGGAGACCCAGTACTTC. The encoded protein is CASSQGESRGETQYF.

The chain's CDR3 is CASSVGTSVSYEQYF. CDR3 in DNA: TGTGCCAGCAGCGTAGGGACTAGCGTCTCCTACGAGCAGTACTTC. The chain employs TRBV9 and TRBJ2-7, with TRBD2 matching over 9 bases. This CDR3 region has 15 residues. V shed 0 bases, J shed 0 bases, and the junction held 1 base outside the gene matches. Per the germline V gene, CDR1 is SGDLS and CDR2 is YYNGEE.

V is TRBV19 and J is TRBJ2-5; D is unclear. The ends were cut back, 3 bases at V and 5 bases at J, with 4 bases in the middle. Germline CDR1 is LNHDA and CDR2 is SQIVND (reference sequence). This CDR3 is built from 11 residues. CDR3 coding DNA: TGTGCCAGTAGTATTCACGAGACCCAGTACTTC. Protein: CASSIHETQYF.